This T cell receptor beta chain was identified in a study of blood T cell repertoires in COVID-19. On the study more broadly: The study drew acute and convalescent COVID-19 samples from the United States, Italy and Spain. Sources were T cells, B-cell-depleted T cells, or PBMCs; the material itself was cDNA or gDNA.

Under the authors' procedure: Reference gene primer amplification yielded estimated nucleated cell counts. Sequencing used immunoSEQ multiplex PCR; TCRdb keeps in-frame clones, though not all of them. D and trimming were read from the DNA, whereas the V and J calls and clone size are those reported in that table. The table shows about 200,000 clones, with 90% occurring only once. Sequencing was carried out using peripheral blood. The source is a man aged 45 to 65 with acute or convalescent COVID-19.

CDR3 residues: CAITGGGNTEAFF. CDR3 DNA sequence: TGTGCCATCACGGGAGGGGGGAACACTGAAGCTTTCTTT. The gene calls are TRBV10-3 and TRBJ1-1; D is possibly TRBD1 (6 bases). Germline CDR1 reads ENHRY; CDR2 reads SYGVKD. This CDR3 comprises 13 residues. V lost 7 bases and J lost 1, with 10 bases in between.